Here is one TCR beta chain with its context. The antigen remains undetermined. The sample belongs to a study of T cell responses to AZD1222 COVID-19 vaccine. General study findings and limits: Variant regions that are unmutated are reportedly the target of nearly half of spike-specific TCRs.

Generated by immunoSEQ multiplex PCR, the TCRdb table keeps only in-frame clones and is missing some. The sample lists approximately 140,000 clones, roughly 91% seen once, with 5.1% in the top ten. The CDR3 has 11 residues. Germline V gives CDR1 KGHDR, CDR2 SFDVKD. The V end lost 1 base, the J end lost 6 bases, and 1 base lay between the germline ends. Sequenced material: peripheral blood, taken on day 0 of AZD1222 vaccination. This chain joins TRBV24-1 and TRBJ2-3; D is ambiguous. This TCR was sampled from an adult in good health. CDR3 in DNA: TGTGCCACCAGTGATTTTGATACGCAGTATTTT. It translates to CATSDFDTQYF.